This T cell receptor beta chain is from a study of blood T cell repertoires in COVID-19. The CDR3 spans 15 residues. The trim removed 3 bases at V and 5 bases at J, leaving 7 bases unmatched. Germline V gives CDR1 SGHTA, CDR2 FQGNSA. TCRdb's table, derived via immunoSEQ multiplex PCR, lists solely in-frame clones and lacks some. The table records 180,000 or so clones, over 80% of them present only once. This receptor was obtained from a woman in her sixties or seventies who had recovered from COVID-19. Sample: PBMCs or T cells enriched from blood (not recorded which). This chain connects TRBV7-2 to TRBJ2-5, with TRBD2 identical over 9 bases. The CDR3 sequence is CASSFPLAGRETQYF. In DNA, the CDR3 is TGTGCCAGCAGCTTCCCCCTAGCGGGGCGGGAGACCCAGTACTTC.